The source of this TCR beta chain is a study of blood T cell repertoires in COVID-19 (dated by TCRdb to between 2020 and 2021). In terms of the full investigation: Samples from collaborators originated in the United States, Italy and Spain and spanned both the acute and convalescent phases of COVID-19. The prospective study material was composed of cDNA or gDNA derived from T cells, B-cell-depleted T cells, or PBMCs. Subjects who had been exposed to COVID-19, were actively infected with it, or had recovered from it provided the deeply sampled blood TCRbeta repertoires that made up the dataset. The repertoires were released in a freely available public database intended as a resource for research on the immune response to SARS-CoV-2. Samples came from the ongoing ImmuneRACE study (first 160 participants) plus 1,254 subjects from 6 global collaborators. Nearly every sample came with metadata listing a de-identified subject ID, COVID-19 status, age in years and sex. Where HLA class I and class II types were available, the types were taken from metadata supplied by the sample provider, not from assay-based typing. Study-wide findings and limitations: The amount of clinical and demographic metadata varied by source and participant and was provided uncurated.

Including cysteine and phenylalanine, the CDR3 has 14 amino acids. Left in the record is the CDR3 DNA by itself, 42 bases read in frame from the first base. V and J are truncated by 6 bases and 4 bases respectively, leaving an intervening sequence of 12 bases. Taken from the germline V gene (reference sequence), the CDR1 and CDR2 loops are LNHDA and SQIVND. The collaborating institutions used their own protocols to collect whole blood in K2EDTA tubes. For TCRbeta analysis, collaborators shipped samples as frozen whole blood, isolated PBMCs, or DNA extracted from either of those sample types. About this clone: Its antigen remains undetermined. No base quality information exists; no much larger clone differs at one position.

TCRbeta CDR3 regions were amplified from genomic DNA using the immunoSEQ Assay, a bias-controlled multiplex PCR. The authors processed their data as follows. The number of nucleated cells in each sample was estimated by amplification of reference gene primers within the assay. To quantify the absolute abundance of each unique TCRbeta CDR3 rearrangement, sequence reads were collapsed and filtered. Productive Simpson clonality was computed per sample as the square root of Simpson's diversity index over productive rearrangements. The source is immuneACCESS, and TCRdb retained only in-frame sequences with V and J called. Part of the clones is not carried over; for the studies checked, unresolved V genes explain less than half of this, and the remainder is unexplained. The DNA gave D and trimming, while V, J and clone size come from that table. The sample table lists roughly 5,600 clones, around 84% of them with a count of one. The top ten clones comprise approximately 11% of the sample.

Sequenced material: peripheral blood. The receptor chain draws on TRBV19 and TRBJ2-2, with the D gene too uncertain to name. This clonotype was sampled from a human donor in a cohort sampled during active COVID-19. The bases are TGTGCCAGTAGACCCCTCTCGGGCACCGGGGAGCTGTTTTTT. Its translation reads: CASRPLSGTGELFF.